Listed below are T cell receptor beta chains from one sample, sequenced in a study of T cell responses to AZD1222 COVID-19 vaccine. The assay was immunoSEQ multiplex PCR, and TCRdb's table has in-frame clones only and misses some. This table holds roughly 92,000 clones, 85% to 90% found once. Sequenced material: peripheral blood, taken 28 days after the second AZD1222 dose. The source of these receptors is an adult who received the AZD1222 COVID-19 vaccine. The CDR3 runs from the conserved cysteine through the conserved F or W. The D gene is left open where the match is weak. Size values are once, few and many counts, or a class for expanded clones, and some rows have none.

NA	TRBD1	TRBV10-2	TRBJ1-1	TGCGCCAGCAAGGAGACAGGGTTGCCTGAAGCTTTCTTT	CASKETGLPEAFF
few	NA	TRBV3-1/TRBV3-2	TRBJ1-6	TGTGCCAGCAGCCAAGCCAGACGGGGGGTCCAGTCACCCCTCCACTTT	CASSQARRGVQSPLHF
NA	NA	TRBV19	TRBJ1-3	TGTGCCAGTATGCGGGGTGGTGGAAACACCATATATTTT	CASMRGGGNTIYF
NA	NA	TRBV15	TRBJ1-6	TGTGCCACCAGCTTTGATAATTCACCCCTCCACTTT	CATSFDNSPLHF
NA	NA	TRBV19	TRBJ1-1	TGTGCCAGTAGTATCCGGGGGTCTGAAGCTTTCTTT	CASSIRGSEAFF
NA	TRBD1	TRBV19	TRBJ1-1	TGTGCCAGTAGTAGGGGACAGGGGAACACTGAAGCTTTCTTT	CASSRGQGNTEAFF
NA	NA	TRBV3-1/TRBV3-2	TRBJ2-3	TGTGCCAGCGTGGGGGGGGCTCAAGATACGCAGTATTTT	CASVGGAQDTQYF
NA	TRBD1	TRBV27	TRBJ1-2	TGTGCCAGCAGTTTTCGACAGGGCCGCTCTGGCTACACCTTC	CASSFRQGRSGYTF
NA	NA	TRBV12-3/TRBV12-4	TRBJ1-1	TGTGCCAGCAGCGAAACACCCAGTATCGCTTTCTTT	CASSETPSIAFF
NA	TRBD2	TRBV3-1/TRBV3-2	TRBJ2-7	TGTGCCAGCAGCCAAGGTAGAATAAGCGGGGGGGTTTCCTACGAGCAGTACTTC	CASSQGRISGGVSYEQYF
once	NA	TRBV19	TRBJ1-2	TGTGCCAGTAGTACCACCCAGGTGAGGGGCTACACCTTC	CASSTTQVRGYTF
NA	NA	TRBV19	TRBJ1-5	TGTGCCAGTAGGGGGACGGTGAAAAGCTATAGCAATCAGCCCCAGCATTTT	CASRGTVKSYSNQPQHF
NA	NA	TRBV4-1	TRBJ1-2	TGCGCCAGCAGCCAACGATGGGACGGACGTGACTATGGCTACACCTTC	CASSQRWDGRDYGYTF
NA	TRBD1	TRBV2	TRBJ1-1	TGTGCCAGCAGGGCCGGGACAGTTATTACTGAAGCTTTCTTT	CASRAGTVITEAFF
NA	TRBD1	TRBV19	TRBJ1-4	TGTGCCAGTAGGGGACAGGGGAATGAAAAACTGTTTTTT	CASRGQGNEKLFF
NA	NA	TRBV3-1/TRBV3-2	TRBJ2-7	TGTGCCAGCAGCCAAGAGGGGGTCACCTACGAGCAGTACTTC	CASSQEGVTYEQYF
medium-sized	NA	TRBV29-1	TRBJ2-5	NA	CSVENRGNILETQYF
NA	NA	TRBV13	TRBJ2-5	TGTGCCAGCAGCTTGGGGCCTCAAGAGACCCAGTACTTC	CASSLGPQETQYF
NA	NA	TRBV6-5	TRBJ1-3	TGTGCCAGCAGTCAACAGGGTTTCGGGGACACCATATATTTT	CASSQQGFGDTIYF
NA	NA	TRBV7-9	TRBJ2-6	TGTGCCAGCAGCACGTCCCCGAGGTCTGGGGCCAACGTCCTGACTTTC	CASSTSPRSGANVLTF
NA	NA	TRBV6-1	TRBJ2-6	TGTGCCAGCAGTGAATTTAGGGGCAGGATGGTTTTTCTCTCTGGGGCCAACGTCCTGACTTTC	CASSEFRGRMVFLSGANVLTF
NA	NA	TRBV11-1	TRBJ1-1	TGTGCCAGCAGCTTAGGATCCCACGGTGGCACTGAAGCTTTCTTT	CASSLGSHGGTEAFF
NA	TRBD2	TRBV28	TRBJ2-1	TGTGCCAGCAGTAGAGGAAGCGGGGGGGCTGGTGAGCAGTTCTTC	CASSRGSGGAGEQFF
NA	TRBD1	TRBV2	TRBJ1-6	TGTGCCAGTAGGAGGGGGACAGGGGATTCACCCCTCCACTTT	CASRRGTGDSPLHF
NA	NA	TRBV11-1	TRBJ2-2	TGTGCCAGCAGCTTCGGGGGGAACACCGGGGAGCTGTTTTTT	CASSFGGNTGELFF
NA	TRBD1	TRBV7-3	TRBJ2-3	TGTGCCAGCAGCTCTCAGACAGGGGGCTCGACAGATACGCAGTATTTT	CASSSQTGGSTDTQYF
NA	NA	TRBV6-4	TRBJ2-3	TGTGCCAGCAGTCTAACAACAGGGCTGACAGATACGCAGTATTTT	CASSLTTGLTDTQYF
NA	TRBD1	TRBV4-1	TRBJ2-5	TGCGCCAGCAGCCAAGATGAGGGACAGGGGGCTGGGGAGACCCAGTACTTC	CASSQDEGQGAGETQYF
once	NA	TRBV14	TRBJ1-2	TGTGCCAGCAGCGGATCCTATATCGACGGCTACACCTTC	CASSGSYIDGYTF
NA	NA	TRBV6-5	TRBJ1-1	TGTGCCAGCAGTTATAATCCGGGTACCACTGAAGCTTTCTTT	CASSYNPGTTEAFF
NA	TRBD1	TRBV19	TRBJ1-5	TGTGCCAGTAGTCTCGGGACAGGACATCAGCCCCAGCATTTT	CASSLGTGHQPQHF
NA	NA	TRBV2	TRBJ1-4	TGTGCCAGCAGTGCCCGGACGGATAATCTGTTTTTT	CASSARTDNLFF
NA	NA	TRBV9	TRBJ2-7	TGTGCCAGCAGCCCGGCTTGGGACGCTACCTACGAGCAGTACTTC	CASSPAWDATYEQYF
NA	TRBD2	TRBV7-9	TRBJ2-5	TGTGCCAGCAGCTCCACTCAGACTAGCGGGGGTGTAGAGACCCAGTACTTC	CASSSTQTSGGVETQYF
once	NA	TRBV7-8	TRBJ2-5	TGTGCCAGCAGCTTAGGTCTGCCGGGGGAGACCCAGTACTTC	CASSLGLPGETQYF
NA	NA	TRBV27	TRBJ1-5	TGTGCCAGCGGAGTCTCAAATCAGCCCCAGCATTTT	CASGVSNQPQHF
NA	TRBD1	TRBV9	TRBJ1-2	TGTGCCAGCAGCCCCACCGGTACAGGGGGCGCTGGCTATGGCTACACCTTC	CASSPTGTGGAGYGYTF
NA	TRBD1	TRBV6-5	TRBJ1-6	TGTGCCAGCAGTTACCCACGGGGACAGGGTACTTCACCCCTCCACTTT	CASSYPRGQGTSPLHF
NA	TRBD1	TRBV5-1	TRBJ1-2	TGCGCCAGCAGCTCGGAGGGGGTCGGGACAGTCAGCCATGGCTACACCTTC	CASSSEGVGTVSHGYTF
NA	NA	TRBV7-3	TRBJ1-5	TGTGCCAGCAGCCCCCCGGGACGCCAAGTCCCCCAGCATTTT	CASSPPGRQVPQHF
once	NA	TRBV6-6	TRBJ2-7	TGTGCCAGCAGTCCCCCCGGGGGACAGACTACCTCTTCCTACGAGCAGTACTTC	CASSPPGGQTTSSYEQYF
NA	NA	TRBV18	TRBJ1-2	TGTGCCAGCTCACCACCAGGCCTAGCTAATGGCTACACCTTC	CASSPPGLANGYTF
NA	NA	TRBV3-1/TRBV3-2	TRBJ2-2	TGTGCCAGCAGCCAAGCCCTCGGACAGACCGCCTCCGGGGAGCTGTTTTTT	CASSQALGQTASGELFF
once	TRBD1	TRBV10-3	TRBJ1-1	TGTGCCATCAACCAGAGGGACAGGGACACTGAAGCTTTCTTT	CAINQRDRDTEAFF